Listed below are T cell receptor beta chains from one sample, sequenced in a study of blood T cell repertoires in COVID-19. Generated by immunoSEQ multiplex PCR, the TCRdb table keeps only in-frame clones and is missing some. The profile shows 100,000 to 150,000 clones, 75% to 85% of them singletons. The sample consisted of peripheral blood. These receptors all stem from a woman aged 45-65 years with acute or convalescent COVID-19. CDR3s leave out the opening cysteine and the closing phenylalanine or tryptophan. Expanded clones get a size class; other rows say once, few or many, or leave the size out.

CDR3 protein	clone size	V gene
ASSEQGAVGEAF	NA	TRBV19
ATSRERERQPQH	NA	TRBV15
SVVVQGAGKLF	NA	TRBV29-1
ASSPTTEQETQY	once	TRBV5-4
ASSPGQPNTEAF	NA	TRBV18
ASGLQGYTEAF	NA	TRBV12-5
ASTILGLNTEAF	few	TRBV19
ASSLGRGNTEAF	NA	TRBV11-2
ASSSAGRRDTQY	NA	TRBV19
ASSLGRGSPLH	once	TRBV5-8
ASNLGTSGVNTGELF	NA	TRBV19
ASSLVAGHPEAF	NA	TRBV5-1
ASSSDRGYGYT	NA	TRBV6-4
TSSYSGTSNEQY	NA	TRBV1